This TCR beta chain was sequenced during a study of cytomegalovirus exposure and HLA in healthy donors. Turning to the study itself: The Caucasian-associated ancestry cluster contained 65% to 85% of the approximately 390 genotyped donors. Overall study findings and caveats: Later on, an analysis found that several of the most significant clusters appeared to be linked to common viral pathogens, which included parvovirus B19. Cytomegalovirus association was assigned to over 150 TCR beta chains. In vitro data verified three CMV-associated chains as specific for CMV antigens.

The V end was cut by 0 bases, the J end by 5 bases, with 11 bases between. The CDR3 runs to 14 residues. The germline CDR1 and CDR2 sequences are SGHRS and YFSETQ. In regard to this clone: Its antigen is not identified.

The study ran its PCR with 60 Vbeta and 13 Jbeta primers. Data came from immunoSEQ multiplex PCR; TCRdb stores just in-frame clones and leaves some out. The sample has about 130,000 clones, roughly 80% seen once. The chain uses TRBV5-1 and TRBJ2-5, with D tentatively TRBD2 (5 bases). The origin of this receptor is a man younger than 45 in good health and CMV-seropositive. Sequencing input: PBMCs. CDR3 amino acids: CASSLAGVGETQYF. The CDR3, as DNA: TGCGCCAGCAGCTTGGCCGGGGTAGGGGAGACCCAGTACTTC.